One sample yielded the 10 T cell receptor beta chains listed below, sequenced in a study of shared clonotypes between healthy human individuals. The assay was immunoSEQ multiplex PCR, and TCRdb's table has in-frame clones only and misses some. The repertoire holds hundreds of thousands of clones, with roughly four fifths as singletons. The sample comprised PBMCs. All receptors come from a woman between 35 and 50 years old in good health. Some clones in this sample may be carry-over from other donors' samples.

Notes on this clone: Other DNA variants within this sample encode the same CDR3. This chain uses TRBV20-1 with TRBJ2-1; no definite D call. Germline V gives CDR1 DFQATT, CDR2 SNEGSKA (reference sequence). The CDR3 totals 11 residues. The ends were cut back, 3 bases at V and 5 bases at J, with 5 bases in the middle. CDR3 residues: CSARGDNEQFF. The CDR3 DNA follows: TGCAGTGCTAGGGGCGACAATGAGCAGTTCTTC.

This chain joins TRBV9 and TRBJ2-3; the D gene is possibly TRBD2 (6 bases). This CDR3 is built from 15 residues. Trimming removed 0 bases from V and 0 bases from J, with 8 bases in between. CDR1 SGDLS and CDR2 YYNGEE come from the germline V gene. CDR3 in amino acids: CASSVASASTDTQYF. The CDR3 DNA reads as TGTGCCAGCAGCGTAGCTAGCGCGAGCACAGATACGCAGTATTTT.

The V call is TRBV7-8, the J call TRBJ2-3, with D maybe TRBD1 (5 bases). CDR1 and CDR2 (germline): SGHVS, FQNEAQ. This CDR3 region has 15 residues. V was shortened by 1 base and J by 1 base, with 9 bases between the two germline ends. Written as DNA, the CDR3 is TGTGCCAGCAGCTTAGGGGGCTTTCGCACAGATACGCAGTATTTT. Amino acids: CASSLGGFRTDTQYF.

This chain uses TRBV6-4 with TRBJ2-1; 9 nucleotides align to TRBD2. Trimming removed 4 bases from V and 9 bases from J; junction bases left unmatched: 13. Looked up from germline, CDR1 is MRHNA and CDR2 is SNTAGT. This CDR3 spans 16 amino acids. DNA for the CDR3: TGTGCCAGCAGTGCTCTCGGGGCGGGAGGGATCGGTGAGCAGTTCTTC. Its translation: CASSALGAGGIGEQFF.

The count of this clone is one. This chain links TRBV18 with TRBJ2-5, with D perhaps TRBD1 or TRBD2 (5 bases each). The CDR3 contains 13 residues. Germline V gene lookup returns CDR1 KGHSH and CDR2 LQKENI. The V and J ends lost 4 bases and 4 bases respectively, with 10 bases between them. The CDR3 is CASSRDRTETQYF. The CDR3 nucleotides read TGTGCCAGCTCACGGGACCGCACAGAGACCCAGTACTTC.

CDR3 loop: CASSRFGTAEKLFF. The CDR3 DNA sequence: TGTGCCAGCAGTCGATTCGGGACAGCGGAGAAACTGTTTTTT. The chain joins TRBV27 to TRBJ1-4; 7 bases line up with TRBD1. V lost 5 bases, J lost 11 bases, and 11 bases stayed unmatched. CDR3 length equals 14 residues. Per germline, CDR1 MNHEY and CDR2 SMNVEV (reference sequence).

Turning to this clone: Being one base from a much bigger clone, this may be a read error. The chain has TRBV4-2 and TRBJ2-5, with 10 bases identical to TRBD1. This CDR3 comprises 18 residues. V shed 4 bases, J shed 9 bases, and the junction held 20 bases outside the gene matches. Germline lookup yields CDR1 LGHNA and CDR2 YNFKEQ. Here the CDR3 reads CASSRQLRDRGGTEAQYF. The CDR3 DNA sequence: TGTGCCAGCAGCCGCCAACTACGGGACAGGGGAGGGACGGAGGCCCAGTACTTC.

The chain is built from TRBV7-9 and TRBJ2-5; D might be TRBD2 (6 bases). V was cut by 6 bases and J by 3 bases, with 14 bases left in between. The germline gives CDR1 SEHNR, CDR2 FQNEAQ (reference sequence). The CDR3 contains 14 residues. The CDR3 DNA is TGTGCCAGCAGTTGGATAGCGGTTAAAGAGACCCAGTACTTC. Translating gives CASSWIAVKETQYF.

The genes are TRBV7-6 and TRBJ1-1; no clear D gene. CDR1 SGHVS and CDR2 FNYEAQ come from the germline V gene. The germline V and J ends were trimmed by 5 bases and 6 bases, with 13 bases remaining between them. CDR3 length equals 13 residues. The CDR3 nucleotides read TGTGCCAGCAGCCTTAGGTTAGGCGCTGAAGCTTTCTTT. As protein: CASSLRLGAEAFF.

V gene TRBV4-2 combines with J gene TRBJ2-7, with D possibly being TRBD1 (5 bases). Germline assignment: CDR1 LGHNA and CDR2 YNFKEQ. Between the trimmed V and J ends, which lost 5 bases and 2 bases, there was a span of 13 bases. The CDR3 has 14 residues. CDR3: CASSSQDTTYEQYF. Written as DNA, the CDR3 is TGTGCCAGCAGCTCACAGGACACAACCTACGAGCAGTACTTC.